This T cell receptor beta chain appears in the sequencing data of a study of T cells in Graves' hyperthyroidism and ophthalmopathy. In regard to this clonotype: No antigen is known for it.

The CDR3 extends over 12 amino acids. The V end lost 8 bases, the J end lost 4 bases, and 14 bases lay between the germline ends. CDR1 SQVTM and CDR2 ANQGSEA come from the germline V gene. TCR beta CDR3 regions were amplified from RNA. In the first-round RT-PCR of the TCR CDR3, the HTBI primer set was used. In TCRdb, the multiplex PCR reads were re-called with MiXCR into one record per CDR3 protein. The sample has 660,000 or so distinct CDR3 sequences, 45% seen once. Uncontrolled infections, other autoimmune diseases, pregnancy or lactation led to exclusion of patients. Clinicians diagnosed patients from clinical symptoms, serum thyroxine and TRAb, thyroid ultrasound and orbital computed tomography. Findings of the study overall: Ophthalmopathy cases were set apart from stable hyperthyroidism by a 13 V-J model. Most thyroid clonotypes that were expanded above 0.001 also turned up in blood.

Sequencing was done on a sample of peripheral blood or thyroid tissue (not recorded which). The chain combines TRBV29-1 with TRBJ1-2, with D unclear. The receptor's source is an adult man with Graves' disease, either hyperthyroidism or ophthalmopathy (not recorded which). CDR3 residues: CSLEAGIYGYTF. The CDR3 DNA follows: TGCAGCTTAGAGGCAGGAATCTATGGCTACACCTTC.